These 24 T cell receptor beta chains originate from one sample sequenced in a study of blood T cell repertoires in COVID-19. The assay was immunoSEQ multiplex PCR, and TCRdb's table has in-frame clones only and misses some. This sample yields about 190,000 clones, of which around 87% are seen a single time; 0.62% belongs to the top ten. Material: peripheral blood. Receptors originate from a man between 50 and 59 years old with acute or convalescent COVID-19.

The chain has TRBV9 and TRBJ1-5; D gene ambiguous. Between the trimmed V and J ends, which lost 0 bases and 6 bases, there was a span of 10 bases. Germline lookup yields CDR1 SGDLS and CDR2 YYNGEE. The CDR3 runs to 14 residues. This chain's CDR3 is CASSVGGVGQPQHF. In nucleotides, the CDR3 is TGTGCCAGCAGCGTAGGGGGAGTCGGTCAGCCCCAGCATTTT.

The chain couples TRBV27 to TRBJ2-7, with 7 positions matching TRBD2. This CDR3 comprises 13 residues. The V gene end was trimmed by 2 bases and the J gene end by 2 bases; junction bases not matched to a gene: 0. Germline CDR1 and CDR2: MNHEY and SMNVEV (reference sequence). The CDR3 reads CASSLAGAYEQYF. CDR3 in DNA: TGTGCCAGCAGTTTAGCGGGAGCCTACGAGCAGTACTTC.

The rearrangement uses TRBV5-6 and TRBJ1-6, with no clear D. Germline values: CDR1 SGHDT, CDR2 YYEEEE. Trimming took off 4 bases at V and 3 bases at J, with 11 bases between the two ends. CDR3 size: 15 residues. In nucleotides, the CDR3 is TGTGCCAGCAGCCCGCGGGGAAACTATAATTCACCCCTCCACTTT. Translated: CASSPRGNYNSPLHF.

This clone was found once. Here the CDR3 reads CASIESGNYGYTF. As DNA, the CDR3 is TGTGCCAGCATAGAATCAGGGAACTATGGCTACACCTTC. V gene TRBV6-5 combines with J gene TRBJ1-2; possibly TRBD1 for D (5 bases). V dropped 7 bases and J dropped 2 bases, with 11 bases sitting between them. This CDR3 comprises 13 residues. CDR1 and CDR2 (germline): MNHEY, SVGAGI.

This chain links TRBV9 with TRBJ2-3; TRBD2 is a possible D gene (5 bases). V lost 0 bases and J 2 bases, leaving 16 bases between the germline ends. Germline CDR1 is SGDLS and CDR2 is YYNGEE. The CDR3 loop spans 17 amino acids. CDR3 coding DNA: TGTGCCAGCAGCGTAGAGGCAGGCGTCCGGGACACAGATACGCAGTATTTT. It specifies CASSVEAGVRDTDTQYF.

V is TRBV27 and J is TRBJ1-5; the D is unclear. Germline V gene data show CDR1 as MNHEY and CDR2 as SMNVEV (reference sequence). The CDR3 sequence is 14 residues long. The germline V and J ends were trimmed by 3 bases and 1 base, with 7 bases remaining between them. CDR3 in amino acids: CASSFQESNQPQHF. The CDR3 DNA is TGTGCCAGCAGTTTCCAGGAAAGCAATCAGCCCCAGCATTTT.

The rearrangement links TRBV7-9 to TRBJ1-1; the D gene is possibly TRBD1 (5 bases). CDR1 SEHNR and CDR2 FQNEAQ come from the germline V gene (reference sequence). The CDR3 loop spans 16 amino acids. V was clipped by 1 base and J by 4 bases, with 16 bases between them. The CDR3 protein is CASSLGLEGSGTEAFF. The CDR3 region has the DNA TGTGCCAGCAGCTTAGGCTTGGAGGGGAGCGGCACTGAAGCTTTCTTT.

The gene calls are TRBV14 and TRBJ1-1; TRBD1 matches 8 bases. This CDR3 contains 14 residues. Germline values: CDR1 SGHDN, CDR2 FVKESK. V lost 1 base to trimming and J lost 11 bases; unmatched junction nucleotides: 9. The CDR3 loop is CASSQGGTGYGAFF. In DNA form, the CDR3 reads TGTGCCAGCAGCCAAGGTGGGACAGGTTATGGTGCTTTCTTT.

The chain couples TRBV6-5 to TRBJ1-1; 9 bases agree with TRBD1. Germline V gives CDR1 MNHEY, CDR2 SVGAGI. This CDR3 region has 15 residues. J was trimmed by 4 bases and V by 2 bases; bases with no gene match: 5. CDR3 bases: TGTGCCAGCAGTTACACCACGGACAGGGGCACTGAAGCTTTCTTT. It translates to CASSYTTDRGTEAFF.

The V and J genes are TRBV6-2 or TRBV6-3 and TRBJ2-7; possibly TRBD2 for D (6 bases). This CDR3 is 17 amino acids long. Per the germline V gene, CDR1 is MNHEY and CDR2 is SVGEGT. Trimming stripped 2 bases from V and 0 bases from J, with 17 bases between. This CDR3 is CASSYGVGIGSSYEQYV. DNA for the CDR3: TGTGCCAGCAGTTACGGTGTGGGCATCGGGAGCTCCTACGAGCAGTACGTC.

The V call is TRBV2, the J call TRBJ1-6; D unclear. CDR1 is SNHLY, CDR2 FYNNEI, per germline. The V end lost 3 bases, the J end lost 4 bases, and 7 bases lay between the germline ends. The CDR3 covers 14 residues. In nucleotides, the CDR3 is TGTGCCAGCAGTGAGGGCCGATATAATTCACCCCTCCACTTT. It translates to CASSEGRYNSPLHF.

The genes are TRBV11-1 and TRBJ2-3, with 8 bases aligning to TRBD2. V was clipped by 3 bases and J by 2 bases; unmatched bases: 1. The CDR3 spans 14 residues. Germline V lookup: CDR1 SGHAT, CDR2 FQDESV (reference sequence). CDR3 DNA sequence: TGTGCCAGCAGCTTCGGGGGGGCCACAGATACGCAGTATTTT. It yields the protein CASSFGGATDTQYF.

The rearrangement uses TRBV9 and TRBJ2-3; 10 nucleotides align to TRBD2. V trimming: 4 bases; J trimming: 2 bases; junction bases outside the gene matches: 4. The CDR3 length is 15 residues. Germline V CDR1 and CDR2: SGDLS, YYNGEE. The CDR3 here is CASSISGGSTDTQYF. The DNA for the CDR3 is TGTGCCAGCAGCATTAGCGGGGGGTCCACAGATACGCAGTATTTT.

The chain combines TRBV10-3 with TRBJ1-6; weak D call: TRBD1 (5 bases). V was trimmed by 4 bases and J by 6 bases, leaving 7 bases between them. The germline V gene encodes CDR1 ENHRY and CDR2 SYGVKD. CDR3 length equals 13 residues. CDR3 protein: CAISGGSNSPLHF. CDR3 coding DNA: TGTGCCATCAGTGGGGGCAGTAATTCACCCCTCCACTTT.

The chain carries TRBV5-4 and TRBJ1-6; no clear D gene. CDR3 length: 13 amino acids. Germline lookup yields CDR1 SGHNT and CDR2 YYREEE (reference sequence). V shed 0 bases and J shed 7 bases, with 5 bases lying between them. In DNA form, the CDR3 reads TGTGCCAGCAGCTTGGTACGGAATTCACCCCTCCACTTT. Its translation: CASSLVRNSPLHF.

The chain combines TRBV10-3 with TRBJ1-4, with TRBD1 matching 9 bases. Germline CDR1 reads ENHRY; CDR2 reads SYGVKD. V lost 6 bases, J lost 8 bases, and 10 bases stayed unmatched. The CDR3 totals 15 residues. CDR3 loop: CAISEPGQGGEKLFF. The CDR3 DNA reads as TGTGCCATCAGCGAACCGGGACAGGGTGGAGAAAAACTGTTTTTT.

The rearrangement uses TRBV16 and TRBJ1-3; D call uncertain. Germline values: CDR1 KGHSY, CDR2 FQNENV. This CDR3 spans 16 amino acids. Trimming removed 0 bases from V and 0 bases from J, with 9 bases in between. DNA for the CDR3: TGTGCCAGCAGCCAATCGAACCTACGCTCTGGAAACACCATATATTTT. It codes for CASSQSNLRSGNTIYF.

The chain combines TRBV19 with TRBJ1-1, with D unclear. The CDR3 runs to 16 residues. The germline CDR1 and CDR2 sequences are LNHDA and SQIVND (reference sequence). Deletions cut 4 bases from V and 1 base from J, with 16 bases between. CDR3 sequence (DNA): TGTGCCAGTAGTAAAGTAAACGGACTATCGAACACTGAAGCTTTCTTT. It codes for CASSKVNGLSNTEAFF.

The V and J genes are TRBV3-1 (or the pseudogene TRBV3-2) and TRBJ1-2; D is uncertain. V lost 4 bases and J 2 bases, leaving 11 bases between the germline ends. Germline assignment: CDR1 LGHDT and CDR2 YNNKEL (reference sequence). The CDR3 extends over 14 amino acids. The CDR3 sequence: CASSPWGVNYGYTF. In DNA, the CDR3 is TGTGCCAGCAGCCCGTGGGGAGTGAACTATGGCTACACCTTC.

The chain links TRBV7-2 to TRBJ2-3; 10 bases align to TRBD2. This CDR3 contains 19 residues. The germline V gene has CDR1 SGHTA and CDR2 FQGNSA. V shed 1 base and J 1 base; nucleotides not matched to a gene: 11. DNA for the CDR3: TGTGCCAGCAGCTTAGTCTCCGCCGGGAGCGGGGGGGGCACAGATACGCAGTATTTT. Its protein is CASSLVSAGSGGGTDTQYF.

CDR3 DNA sequence: TGTGCCAGCAGCTTACAAAGCACAGATACGCAGTATTTT. Encoded protein: CASSLQSTDTQYF. V and J are TRBV7-3 and TRBJ2-3, with no clear D. Germline CDR1 reads SGHTA; CDR2 reads FQGTGA. Between the trimmed V and J ends, which lost 2 bases and 0 bases, there was a span of 3 bases. CDR3 length: 13 residues. Full variable domain (remainder filled in from reference TRBV7-3 and TRBJ2-3): GAGVSQTPSNKVTEKGKYVELRCDPISGHTALYWYRQSLGQGPEFLIYFQGTGAADDSGLPNDRFFAVRPEGSVSTLKIQRTERGDSAVYLCASSLQSTDTQYFGPGTRLTVL.

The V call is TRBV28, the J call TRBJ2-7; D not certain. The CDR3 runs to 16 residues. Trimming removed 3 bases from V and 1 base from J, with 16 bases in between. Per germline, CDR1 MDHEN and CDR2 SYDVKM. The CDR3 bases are TGTGCCAGCAGTTTTTGGAGTTCCGTATATTCCTACGAGCAGTACTTC. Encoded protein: CASSFWSSVYSYEQYF.

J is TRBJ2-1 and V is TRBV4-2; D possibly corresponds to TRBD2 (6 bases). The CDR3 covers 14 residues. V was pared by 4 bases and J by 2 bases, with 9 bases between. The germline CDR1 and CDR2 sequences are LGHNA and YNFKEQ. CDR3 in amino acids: CASSLGLTYNEQFF. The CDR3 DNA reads TGTGCCAGCAGCCTTGGACTAACCTACAATGAGCAGTTCTTC.

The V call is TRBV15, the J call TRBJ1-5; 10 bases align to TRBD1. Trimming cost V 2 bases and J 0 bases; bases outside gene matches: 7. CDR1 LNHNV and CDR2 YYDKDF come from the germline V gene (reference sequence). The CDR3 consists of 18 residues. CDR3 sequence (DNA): TGTGCCACCAGCAGACGGGACAGGGGAGGTTATAGCAATCAGCCCCAGCATTTT. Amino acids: CATSRRDRGGYSNQPQHF.